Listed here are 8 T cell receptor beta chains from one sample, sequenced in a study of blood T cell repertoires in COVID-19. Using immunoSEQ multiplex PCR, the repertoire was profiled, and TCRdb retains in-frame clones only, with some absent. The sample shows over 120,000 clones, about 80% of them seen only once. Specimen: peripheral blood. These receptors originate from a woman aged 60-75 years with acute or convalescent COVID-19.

CDR3 DNA sequence: TGTGCCAGCCGACCGGGACTCAGATCCTACGAGCAGTACTTC. Its protein product is CASRPGLRSYEQYF. The J gene is TRBJ2-7, the V gene TRBV19, with TRBD2 as a possible D gene (6 bases). The CDR3 spans 14 residues. V lost 9 bases to trimming and J lost 1 base, with 16 bases between them. Germline V lookup: CDR1 LNHDA, CDR2 SQIVND (reference sequence).

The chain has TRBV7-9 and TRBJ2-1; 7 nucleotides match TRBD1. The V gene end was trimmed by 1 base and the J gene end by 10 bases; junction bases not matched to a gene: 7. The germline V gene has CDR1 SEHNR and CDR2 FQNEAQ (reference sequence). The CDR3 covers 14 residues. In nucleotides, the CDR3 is TGTGCCAGCAGCTTAGAAGACAGGGCGGAGGAGCAGTTCTTC. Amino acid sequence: CASSLEDRAEEQFF.

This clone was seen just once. The CDR3 DNA reads as TGTGCCAGCAGCGCCGGGGGACTAGCGGGAGATGAGCAGTTCTTC. This gives the protein CASSAGGLAGDEQFF. The chain uses TRBV9 and TRBJ2-1; 14 bases are a match to TRBD2. The J segment lost 8 bases and the V segment lost 3 bases, leaving 4 bases of the junction unmatched. The CDR3 consists of 15 residues. Per the germline V gene, CDR1 is SGDLS and CDR2 is YYNGEE. Combining the CDR3 with reference TRBV9 and TRBJ2-1 gives the whole variable domain DSGVTQTPKHLITATGQRVTLRCSPRSGDLSVYWYQQSLDQGLQFLIQYYNGEERAKGNILERFSAQQFPDLHSELNLSSLELGDSALYFCASSAGGLAGDEQFFGPGTRLTVL.

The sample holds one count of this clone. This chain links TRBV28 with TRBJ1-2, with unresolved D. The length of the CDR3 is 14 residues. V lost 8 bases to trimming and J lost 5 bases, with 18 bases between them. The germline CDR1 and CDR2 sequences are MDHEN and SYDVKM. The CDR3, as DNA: TGTGCCAGCGGAGGGCCCCGGCCCGGGTATGGCTACACCTTC. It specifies CASGGPRPGYGYTF.

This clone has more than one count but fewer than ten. The CDR3 DNA reads TGTGCCAGCAGCCCCGAGCTAGCGGGAAACACCGGGGAGCTGTTTTTT. Amino acids: CASSPELAGNTGELFF. The chain couples TRBV7-3 to TRBJ2-2; 9 nucleotides line up with TRBD2. The CDR3 spans 16 residues. Germline V gene data show CDR1 as SGHTA and CDR2 as FQGTGA. Trimming at V came to 5 bases and at J to 2 bases, leaving 6 bases not matched to a gene.

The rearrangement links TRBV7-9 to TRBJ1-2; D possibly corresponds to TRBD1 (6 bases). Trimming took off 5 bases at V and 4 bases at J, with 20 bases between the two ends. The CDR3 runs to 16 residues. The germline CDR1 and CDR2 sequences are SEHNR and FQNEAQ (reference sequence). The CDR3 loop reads CASSANYRVAFYGYTF. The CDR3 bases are TGTGCCAGCAGCGCCAATTACAGGGTAGCATTCTATGGCTACACCTTC.

CDR3 residues: CASSGGGNMNTEAFF. In nucleotides, the CDR3 is TGTGCCAGCAGCGGGGGAGGAAACATGAACACTGAAGCTTTCTTT. The chain uses TRBV9 and TRBJ1-1; no clear D. The germline V gene encodes CDR1 SGDLS and CDR2 YYNGEE. This CDR3 is 15 amino acids long. V dropped 3 bases and J dropped 0 bases, with 12 bases sitting between them.

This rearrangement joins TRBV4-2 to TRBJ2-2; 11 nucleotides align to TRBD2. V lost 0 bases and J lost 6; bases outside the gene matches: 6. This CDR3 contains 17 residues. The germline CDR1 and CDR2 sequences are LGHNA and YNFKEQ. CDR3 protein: CASSQERSGRAAGELFF. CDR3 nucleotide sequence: TGTGCCAGCAGCCAAGAACGTAGCGGGAGGGCGGCCGGGGAGCTGTTTTTT.